This T cell receptor beta chain comes out of a study of human T cells and chemical hapten exposure. TCRdb independently ran MiXCR on the RACE reads; one entry per CDR3 protein. The table records tens of thousands of distinct CDR3 sequences, approximately 10% of them present only once. The time point is: pre-sensitization, week 0. Indicated treatment: therapeutic diphenylcyclopropenone sensitization with weekly scalp DPC. This sequence originates from a man aged 30-40 years with alopecia areata. Some clones in this sample may be carry-over from other donors' samples. The source material was whole blood, sampled in connection with sensitization to the hapten diphenylcyclopropenone (DPC).

CDR3 sequence (DNA): TGTGCCAGCAGTTCACCAAGGACAGGGGTAAAACAGAATGAGCAGTTCTTC. Translation gives CASSSPRTGVKQNEQFF. J is TRBJ2-1 and V is TRBV6-5, with 9 bases identical to TRBD1. In germline, CDR1 is MNHEY, CDR2 SVGAGI. V lost 4 bases and J lost 7; bases outside the gene matches: 14. There are 17 residues in the CDR3.